The source of this T cell receptor (beta chain) is a study of Graves' ophthalmopathy and Graves' hyperthyroidism. Whole-study findings and limits: Blood also harbored most expanded thyroid clonotypes above 0.001 frequency. Discrimination between ophthalmopathy and stable hyperthyroidism by a 13-signature model showed 85% to 90% sensitivity and less than 84% specificity.

As for this clonotype: Its antigen is currently unknown.

The V and J ends lost 8 bases and 1 base, in that order; junction bases with no gene match: 8. Germline V gene data show CDR1 as SNHLY and CDR2 as FYNNEI. This CDR3 region has 15 residues. Other autoimmune diseases, uncontrolled infections, pregnancy or lactation led to the exclusion of patients. RNA transcripts were the template, and TCR beta CDR3 regions were amplified from them. Investigators did first-round RT-PCR with HTBI primers, then second-round multiplex PCR. TCRdb independently ran MiXCR on the multiplex PCR reads; one entry per CDR3 protein. Found here are around 590,000 distinct CDR3 sequences, about two fifths of them singletons; the top ten hold about 4.6%.

The sequenced sample consisted of peripheral blood or thyroid tissue (not recorded which). The chain links TRBV2 to TRBJ2-3; 8 nucleotides agree with TRBD1. The TCR was taken from an adult man with Graves' hyperthyroidism. The CDR3 nucleotides are TGTGCCAGCCAGCCGCCGGGACAGGGCACAGATACGCAGTATTTT. Residues: CASQPPGQGTDTQYF.